A single sample is the source of the 26 T cell receptor beta chains below, sequenced in a study of blood T cell repertoires in COVID-19. Only in-frame clones appear in the TCRdb table, and some are missing; sequencing was by immunoSEQ multiplex PCR. The sample has 250,000 to 350,000 clones; about nine tenths are singletons. Sequencing used peripheral blood. The receptor set was obtained from a woman aged 40 to 55 who had recovered from COVID-19.

This sequence joins TRBV11-3 and TRBJ1-2, with 7 nucleotides matching TRBD1. The CDR3 covers 12 residues. The trim removed 6 bases at V and 3 bases at J, leaving 1 base unmatched. The germline CDR1 and CDR2 sequences are SGHNT and YENEEA. The CDR3 DNA sequence: TGTGCCAGCAGTACAGGGGACTATGGCTACACCTTC. Its translation is CASSTGDYGYTF.

This clone has a single count. The genes are TRBV28 and TRBJ2-1, with D perhaps matching TRBD1 (8 bases). V shed 5 bases and J shed 7 bases, with 18 bases lying between them. Germline V gives CDR1 MDHEN, CDR2 SYDVKM. This CDR3 spans 15 amino acids. CDR3 in amino acids: CASSTPTGGGNEQFF. The CDR3 DNA sequence: TGTGCCAGCAGTACACCCACAGGGGGAGGGAATGAGCAGTTCTTC. Full variable domain (missing parts from reference TRBV28 and TRBJ2-1): DVKVTQSSRYLVKRTGEKVFLECVQDMDHENMFWYRQDPGLGLRLIYFSYDVKMKEKGDIPEGYSVSREKKERFSLILESASTNQTSMYLCASSTPTGGGNEQFFGPGTRLTVL.

The rearrangement joins TRBV6-5 to TRBJ2-1; tentatively, D is TRBD1 (6 bases). V was clipped by 5 bases and J by 7 bases, with 9 bases between them. Germline V gives CDR1 MNHEY, CDR2 SVGAGI. The CDR3 consists of 12 residues. CDR3 in amino acids: CASSRRGNEQFF. CDR3 bases: TGTGCCAGCAGTCGTAGGGGGAATGAGCAGTTCTTC.

This chain joins TRBV25-1 and TRBJ2-7; TRBD1 matches at 7 bases. Germline trimming cut 4 bases from V and 7 bases from J; bases unmatched to any gene: 10. This CDR3 has 14 residues. Germline V gene sequence: CDR1 MGHDK, CDR2 SYGVNS. The CDR3 spells CASSGGTERGEQYF. The CDR3 bases are TGTGCCAGCAGTGGAGGGACAGAGAGAGGAGAGCAGTACTTC.

This rearrangement joins TRBV24-1 to TRBJ1-1; D not resolved. Trimming removed 6 bases from V and 4 bases from J, with 11 bases in between. From germline, CDR1 is KGHDR and CDR2 SFDVKD. CDR3 length equals 13 residues. CDR3 protein: CATSSSGFTEAFF. CDR3 nucleotides: TGTGCCACCAGTTCATCCGGTTTCACTGAAGCTTTCTTT.

Details on this clone: A junction end diverges from the germline sequence, so it may reflect a read error. The rearrangement uses TRBV7-7 and TRBJ2-7, with 9 bases aligning to TRBD1. This CDR3 contains 13 residues. In germline, CDR1 is SSHAT, CDR2 FNYEAQ (reference sequence). The CDR3 sequence: CASSPDRGNEQYF. The CDR3 nucleotides are TGTGCTAGCAGCCCGGACAGGGGAAACGAGCAGTACTTC.

With regard to this clone: The sample has other DNA sequences that encode this CDR3 too. The chain is built from TRBV7-2 and TRBJ1-5; D remains ambiguous. Per the germline V gene, CDR1 is SGHTA and CDR2 is FQGNSA. V was pared by 2 bases and J by 5 bases, with 7 bases between. This CDR3 contains 13 residues. The CDR3 coding sequence is TGTGCCAGCAGCTTATTGTCCGATCAGCCCCAGCATTTT. Amino acid sequence: CASSLLSDQPQHF.

This chain joins TRBV5-1 and TRBJ2-1, with 8 positions matching TRBD2. Per the germline V gene, CDR1 is SGHRS and CDR2 is YFSETQ. This CDR3 region has 14 residues. The ends lost 1 base at V and 7 bases at J; junction bases unmatched: 4. The CDR3 region is CASSLQREWNEQFF. In DNA, the CDR3 is TGCGCCAGCAGCTTGCAGCGGGAGTGGAATGAGCAGTTCTTC.

The rearrangement uses TRBV28 and TRBJ2-7; tentatively, D is TRBD2 (5 bases). CDR1 is MDHEN and CDR2 is SYDVKM in the germline V gene. CDR3 size: 14 residues. The V end lost 4 bases, the J end lost 7 bases, and 17 bases lay between the germline ends. The CDR3 coding sequence is TGTGCCAGCAGTTCCCCTGTCGGGGTGAGGGAGCAGTACTTC. Encoded protein: CASSSPVGVREQYF.

The chain employs TRBV11-2 and TRBJ2-7; 8 positions agree with TRBD1. V was clipped by 4 bases and J by 2 bases; unmatched bases: 16. CDR1 and CDR2 (germline): SGHAT, FQNNGV. This CDR3 has 18 amino acids. This CDR3 is CASSSVLGYGQGPYEQYF. The CDR3 bases are TGTGCCAGCAGCTCAGTCTTAGGTTATGGACAGGGCCCCTACGAGCAGTACTTC.

This sequence joins TRBV11-3 and TRBJ2-7; 12 nucleotides align to TRBD2. With V trimmed by 3 bases and J by 7 bases, 10 bases remained unmatched. The CDR3 covers 16 residues. From germline, CDR1 is SGHNT and CDR2 YENEEA. CDR3 sequence reads: CASSFSTSGRLREQYF. The DNA for the CDR3 is TGTGCCAGCAGCTTCTCGACTAGCGGGAGATTAAGGGAGCAGTACTTC.

CDR3 loop: CASSVGEINEQFF. The CDR3 nucleotides read TGTGCCAGCAGCGTAGGAGAGATCAATGAGCAGTTCTTC. This chain uses TRBV9 with TRBJ2-1; D remains unclear. The CDR3 covers 13 residues. Germline V gene data show CDR1 as SGDLS and CDR2 as YYNGEE. The V gene lost 0 bases and the J gene lost 6 bases, with 7 bases spanning the gap. Combining the CDR3 with reference TRBV9 and TRBJ2-1 gives the whole variable domain DSGVTQTPKHLITATGQRVTLRCSPRSGDLSVYWYQQSLDQGLQFLIQYYNGEERAKGNILERFSAQQFPDLHSELNLSSLELGDSALYFCASSVGEINEQFFGPGTRLTVL.

The V gene is TRBV3-1 (or the pseudogene TRBV3-2), the J gene TRBJ2-7; D is perhaps TRBD1 (5 bases). Trimming pared 2 bases from V and 5 bases from J, leaving 10 bases between. CDR1 and CDR2 from the germline V gene are LGHDT and YNNKEL (reference sequence). The CDR3 is 13 residues long. This chain's CDR3 is CASSQQGIDEQYF. Written as DNA, the CDR3 is TGTGCCAGCAGCCAACAGGGTATCGACGAGCAGTACTTC.

V gene TRBV3-1 (or the pseudogene TRBV3-2) combines with J gene TRBJ1-5; 8 bases agree with TRBD1. This CDR3 contains 14 residues. Losses at the gene ends were 2 bases for V and 9 bases for J; bases not matched to a gene: 6. Germline CDR1 reads LGHDT; CDR2 reads YNNKEL (reference sequence). CDR3 DNA: TGTGCCAGCAGCCAAAACGGACAGGGCGCGCCCCAGCATTTT. Protein product: CASSQNGQGAPQHF.

This chain uses TRBV5-4 with TRBJ2-7, with D possibly TRBD2 on 6 matching bases. Germline V gene lookup returns CDR1 SGHNT and CDR2 YYREEE (reference sequence). CDR3 length: 15 amino acids. V shed 3 bases and J shed 3 bases, with 16 bases lying between them. The CDR3 loop is CASSSGLADVYEQYF. Written as DNA, the CDR3 is TGTGCCAGCAGCTCGGGCTTAGCGGATGTCTACGAGCAGTACTTC.

The CDR3 DNA is TGTGCCAGCAGCTTAAGGTCAGCGAACTACAATGAGCAGTTCTTC. Translated, it gives CASSLRSANYNEQFF. This chain links TRBV7-3 with TRBJ2-1; D uncertain. Germline V gene lookup returns CDR1 SGHTA and CDR2 FQGTGA. The CDR3 totals 15 residues. Trimming removed 1 base at V and 3 bases at J, with 10 bases between.

The chain employs TRBV9 and TRBJ2-1, with D unclear. Trimming took off 0 bases at V and 7 bases at J, with 11 bases between the two ends. This CDR3 has 14 residues. CDR1 is SGDLS and CDR2 is YYNGEE in the germline V gene. The CDR3 DNA reads as TGTGCCAGCAGCGTAGCAACCTCACGGAATGAGCAGTTCTTC. This sequence encodes CASSVATSRNEQFF.

The table lists this clone with a few counts. The chain uses TRBV25-1 and TRBJ2-7; unclear D gene. This CDR3 is 12 amino acids long. The V end lost 3 bases, the J end lost 5 bases, and 8 bases lay between the germline ends. Germline V gene data show CDR1 as MGHDK and CDR2 as SYGVNS. This CDR3 reads CASSDNRDEQYF. DNA of the CDR3: TGTGCCAGCAGTGACAACCGGGACGAGCAGTACTTC.

The chain combines TRBV3-1 (or the pseudogene TRBV3-2) with TRBJ2-5; 12 nucleotides match TRBD2. Germline CDR1 and CDR2: LGHDT and YNNKEL (reference sequence). The CDR3 sequence is 15 residues long. The trim removed 2 bases at V and 4 bases at J, leaving 2 bases unmatched. The CDR3 loop reads CASSQLAGGLETQYF. In DNA form, the CDR3 reads TGTGCCAGCAGCCAACTAGCGGGAGGGTTAGAGACCCAGTACTTC.

This chain connects TRBV6-5 to TRBJ2-7; perhaps TRBD2 as D (8 bases). Deletions cut 8 bases from V and 6 bases from J, with 17 bases between. Per germline, CDR1 MNHEY and CDR2 SVGAGI. This CDR3 is built from 13 residues. This chain's CDR3 is CASRGGGGGEQYF. CDR3 sequence (DNA): TGTGCCAGCCGGGGGGGAGGGGGCGGCGAGCAGTACTTC.

The CDR3 DNA reads TGTGCCAGCAGCCTGGGACAGGGGCTCGGAAACACCATATATTTT. This encodes CASSLGQGLGNTIYF. This chain links TRBV5-6 with TRBJ1-3; 10 bases fit TRBD1. Trimming at V came to 4 bases and at J to 4 bases, leaving 5 bases not matched to a gene. CDR3 length: 15 amino acids. In germline, CDR1 is SGHDT, CDR2 YYEEEE.

V and J are TRBV7-8 and TRBJ2-3; perhaps TRBD2 as D (6 bases). This CDR3 comprises 11 residues. V was cut by 8 bases and J by 4 bases, with 7 bases left in between. Per the germline V gene, CDR1 is SGHVS and CDR2 is FQNEAQ. CDR3 sequence: CASGTSDTQYF. CDR3 nucleotides: TGTGCCAGCGGGACTTCAGATACGCAGTATTTT.

The V and J genes are TRBV24-1 and TRBJ2-1; 10 bases line up with TRBD1. The CDR3 is 16 amino acids. The germline gives CDR1 KGHDR, CDR2 SFDVKD. The trim removed 3 bases at V and 4 bases at J, leaving 5 bases unmatched. This chain's CDR3 is CATSDPGQGFYNEQFF. In DNA, the CDR3 is TGTGCCACCAGTGATCCGGGACAGGGGTTTTACAATGAGCAGTTCTTC.

The CDR3 sequence: CASSEGTGWETQYF. The CDR3 DNA reads as TGTGCCAGCAGTGAGGGGACAGGGTGGGAGACCCAGTACTTC. The chain links TRBV2 to TRBJ2-5; TRBD1 agrees at 9 bases. This CDR3 is built from 14 residues. The trim removed 3 bases at V and 5 bases at J, leaving 4 bases unmatched. CDR1 is SNHLY and CDR2 is FYNNEI in the germline V gene.

The CDR3 region has the DNA TGCGCCAGCACCAACACAGATACGCAGTATTTT. Protein sequence: CASTNTDTQYF. V gene TRBV5-1 combines with J gene TRBJ2-3; no firm D call. Germline CDR1 and CDR2: SGHRS and YFSETQ. V was clipped by 6 bases and J by 2 bases, with 4 bases between them. The CDR3 runs to 11 residues.

This clone occurred a few times. Other nucleotide sequences in the sample specify the same CDR3. The V call is TRBV6-5, the J call TRBJ1-1, with D uncertain. There are 13 residues in the CDR3. Germline loops: CDR1 MNHEY, CDR2 SVGAGI. V lost 6 bases and J 0 bases, leaving 8 bases between the germline ends. CDR3 residues: CASSRAVNTEAFF. CDR3 sequence (DNA): TGTGCCAGCAGCCGAGCGGTGAACACTGAAGCTTTCTTT.